This entry concerns a single T cell receptor (beta chain). As yet, its antigen is unknown. PCR primers comprised 60 Vbeta and 13 Jbeta primers. Clones were sequenced by immunoSEQ multiplex PCR, and TCRdb holds only the in-frame ones, with some missing. The sample records a few hundred thousand clones, around 83% being singletons. This specimen belongs to a study of cytomegalovirus exposure and HLA in healthy donors. Study-level results: A prior analysis recorded that most TCR beta V segments were productive about 87% or about 30% of the time.

CDR1 is MRHNA and CDR2 is SNTAGT in the germline V gene. V lost 2 bases, J lost 7 bases, and 11 bases lay in between. CDR3 size: 13 residues. The donors were healthy bone marrow donors. The TCR comes from a girl aged 10-17 years in good health and CMV-seronegative. This chain uses TRBV6-4 with TRBJ1-1; the D is unclear. What was sequenced was PBMCs. The CDR3 region has the DNA TGTGCCAGCAGTGACACGGTCAGAGGTGAAGCTTTCTTT. It translates to CASSDTVRGEAFF.